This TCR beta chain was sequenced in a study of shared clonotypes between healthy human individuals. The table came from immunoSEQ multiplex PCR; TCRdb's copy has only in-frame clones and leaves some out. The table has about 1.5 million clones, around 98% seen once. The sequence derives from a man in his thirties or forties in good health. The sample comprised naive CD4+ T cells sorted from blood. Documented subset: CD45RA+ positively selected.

The CDR3 sequence is CASNGAFRETQYF. The DNA for the CDR3 is TGTGCCAGCAACGGGGCGTTTCGAGAGACCCAGTACTTC. This rearrangement joins TRBV25-1 to TRBJ2-5; tentatively, D is TRBD1 or TRBD2 (5 bases each). This CDR3 comprises 13 residues. Trimming took off 7 bases at V and 4 bases at J, with 13 bases between the two ends. Per the germline V gene, CDR1 is MGHDK and CDR2 is SYGVNS.